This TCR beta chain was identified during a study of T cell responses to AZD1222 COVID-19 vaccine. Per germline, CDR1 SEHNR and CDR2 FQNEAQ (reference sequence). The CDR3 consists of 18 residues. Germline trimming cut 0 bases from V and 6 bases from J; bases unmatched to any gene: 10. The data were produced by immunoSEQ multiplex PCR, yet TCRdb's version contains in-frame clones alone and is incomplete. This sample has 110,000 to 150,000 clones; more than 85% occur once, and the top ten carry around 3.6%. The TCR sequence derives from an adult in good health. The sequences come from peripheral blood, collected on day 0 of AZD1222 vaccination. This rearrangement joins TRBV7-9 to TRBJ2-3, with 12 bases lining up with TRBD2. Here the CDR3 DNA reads TGTGCCAGCAGCTTAGCGGGAGCTAGCGGGAGGGCGCCGGATACGCAGTATTTT. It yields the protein CASSLAGASGRAPDTQYF. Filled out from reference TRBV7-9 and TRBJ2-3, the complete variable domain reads DTGVSQNPRHKITKRGQNVTFRCDPISEHNRLYWYRQTLGQGPEFLTYFQNEAQLEKSRLLSDRFSAERPKGSFSTLEIQRTEQGDSAMYLCASSLAGASGRAPDTQYFGPGTRLTVL.